Listed here is a single TCR beta chain. Its antigen is unidentified. This sample is drawn from a study of cytomegalovirus exposure and HLA in healthy donors. Study outcomes and limitations: The authors listed 150 to 200 TCR beta chains as cytomegalovirus-associated. Under in vitro conditions, three CMV-associated chains were confirmed as specific for CMV antigens. Reportedly, cytomegalovirus status was diagnosed with high sensitivity and specificity.

The CDR3 is 15 amino acids. Germline CDR1 is MRHNA and CDR2 is SNTAGT. The V gene lost 0 bases and the J gene lost 4 bases, with 11 bases spanning the gap. Measured with immunoSEQ multiplex PCR; TCRdb has only the in-frame clones, and not every one. The repertoire holds about 150,000 clones, 85% to 90% seen once, with approximately 2.2% in the top ten. The chain joins TRBV6-4 to TRBJ2-3; D may be TRBD2 (7 bases). This clonotype was obtained from a human donor in good health. Sequenced sample: PBMCs. The CDR3 loop reads CASSDSTGGSDTQYF. CDR3 bases: TGTGCCAGCAGTGACTCCACGGGGGGCTCAGATACGCAGTATTTT.